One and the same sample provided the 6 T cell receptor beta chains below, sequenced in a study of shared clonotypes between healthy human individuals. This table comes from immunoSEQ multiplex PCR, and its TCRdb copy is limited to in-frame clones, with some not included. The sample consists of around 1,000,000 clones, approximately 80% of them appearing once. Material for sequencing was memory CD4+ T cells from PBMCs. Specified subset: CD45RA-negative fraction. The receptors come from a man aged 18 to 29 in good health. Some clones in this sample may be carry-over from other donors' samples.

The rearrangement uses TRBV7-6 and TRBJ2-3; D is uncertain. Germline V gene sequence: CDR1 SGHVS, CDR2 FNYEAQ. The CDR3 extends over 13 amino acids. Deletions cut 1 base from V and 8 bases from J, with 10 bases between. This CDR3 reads CASSLGAVGTQYF. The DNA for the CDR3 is TGTGCCAGCAGCTTAGGGGCGGTGGGTACGCAGTATTTT. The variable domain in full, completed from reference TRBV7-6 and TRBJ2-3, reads GAGVSQSPRYKVTKRGQDVALRCDPISGHVSLYWYRQALGQGPEFLTYFNYEAQQDKSGLPNDRFSAERPEGSISTLTIQRTEQRDSAMYRCASSLGAVGTQYFGPGTRLTVL.

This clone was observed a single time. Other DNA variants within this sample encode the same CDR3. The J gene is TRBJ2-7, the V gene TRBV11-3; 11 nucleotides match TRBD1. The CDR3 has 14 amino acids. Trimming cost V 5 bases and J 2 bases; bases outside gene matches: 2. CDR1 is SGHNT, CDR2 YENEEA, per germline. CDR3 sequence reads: CASSPGQGAYEQYF. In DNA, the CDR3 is TGTGCCAGCAGCCCGGGACAGGGGGCCTACGAGCAGTACTTC.

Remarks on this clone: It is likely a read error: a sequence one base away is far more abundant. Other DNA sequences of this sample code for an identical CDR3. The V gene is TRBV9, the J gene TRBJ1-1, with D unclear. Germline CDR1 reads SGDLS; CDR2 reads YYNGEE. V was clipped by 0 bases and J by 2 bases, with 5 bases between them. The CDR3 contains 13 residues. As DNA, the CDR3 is TGTGCCAGCAGCGTAGCAGGCAACACTGAAGCTTTCTTT. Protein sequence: CASSVAGNTEAFF.

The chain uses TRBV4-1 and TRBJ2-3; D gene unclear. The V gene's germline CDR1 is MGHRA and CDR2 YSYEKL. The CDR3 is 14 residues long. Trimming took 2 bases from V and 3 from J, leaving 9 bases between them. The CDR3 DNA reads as TGCGCCAGCAGCCAACGACTGGATACAGATACGCAGTATTTT. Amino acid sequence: CASSQRLDTDTQYF.

CDR3 sequence: CASNGGGSSTEAFF. The CDR3 nucleotides are TGTGCCAGCAACGGAGGGGGCTCGAGCACTGAAGCTTTCTTT. J is TRBJ1-1 and V is TRBV6-1; 7 bases agree with TRBD1. CDR3 length equals 14 residues. Germline V gene data show CDR1 as MNHNS and CDR2 as SASEGT. V lost 7 bases, J lost 4 bases, and 9 bases stayed unmatched.

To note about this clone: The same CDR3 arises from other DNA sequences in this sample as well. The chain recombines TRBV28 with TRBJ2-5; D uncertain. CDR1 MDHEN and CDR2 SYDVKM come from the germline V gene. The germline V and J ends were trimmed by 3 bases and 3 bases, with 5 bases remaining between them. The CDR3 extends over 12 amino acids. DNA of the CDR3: TGTGCCAGCAGTTTGGGCGAAGAGACCCAGTACTTC. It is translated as CASSLGEETQYF.